Detailed here is one TCR beta chain. This record comes from a study of T cell changes during pregnancy in multiple sclerosis. The protocol was immunoSEQ multiplex PCR, while the TCRdb copy is restricted to in-frame clones and leaves out a portion. The sample lists under 120,000 clones, roughly nine tenths occurring once. This CDR3 contains 16 residues. Germline loops: CDR1 MNHNY, CDR2 SVGAGI (reference sequence). The V gene end was trimmed by 2 bases and the J gene end by 5 bases; junction bases not matched to a gene: 7. The TCR originated in a female donor with multiple sclerosis, enrolled in a pregnancy study. The J gene is TRBJ2-5, the V gene TRBV6-6; TRBD1 agrees at 11 bases. This sample comprised peripheral blood, obtained after pregnancy. The CDR3 DNA sequence: TGTGCCAGCAGTTACACGGACAGGGGGCGTTCGGAGACCCAGTACTTC. The encoded protein is CASSYTDRGRSETQYF.